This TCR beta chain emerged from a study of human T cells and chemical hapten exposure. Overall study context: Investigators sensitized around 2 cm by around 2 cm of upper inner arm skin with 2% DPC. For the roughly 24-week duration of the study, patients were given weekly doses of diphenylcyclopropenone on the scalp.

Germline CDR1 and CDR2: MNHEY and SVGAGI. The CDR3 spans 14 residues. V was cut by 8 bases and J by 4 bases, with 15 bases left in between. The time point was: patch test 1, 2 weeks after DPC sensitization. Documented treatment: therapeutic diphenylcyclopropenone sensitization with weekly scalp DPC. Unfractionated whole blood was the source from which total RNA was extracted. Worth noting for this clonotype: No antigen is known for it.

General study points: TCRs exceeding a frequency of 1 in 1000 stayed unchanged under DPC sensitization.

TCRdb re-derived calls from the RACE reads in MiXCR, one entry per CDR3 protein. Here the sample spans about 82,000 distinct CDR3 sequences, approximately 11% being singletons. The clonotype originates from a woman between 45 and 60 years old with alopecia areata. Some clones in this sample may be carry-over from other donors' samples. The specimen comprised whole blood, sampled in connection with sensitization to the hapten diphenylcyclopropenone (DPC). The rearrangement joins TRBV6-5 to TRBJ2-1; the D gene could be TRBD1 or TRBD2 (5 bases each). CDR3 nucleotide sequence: TGTGCCAGCTTCGGGGACGGACCTTACAATGAGCAGTTCTTC. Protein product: CASFGDGPYNEQFF.